Described below is a single T cell receptor beta chain sequence and its context. The antigen is unknown. The data derive from a study of shared clonotypes between healthy human individuals. General observations from the study: Sharing across four donors was highest in naive CD4 (roughly 5%) and lowest in memory CD8 (0.4%). Richness estimates generally favored naive over memory subsets.

Sequencing used immunoSEQ multiplex PCR; TCRdb keeps in-frame clones, though not all of them. The sample consists of about 2.4 million clones, 80% to 95% of them appearing once. The TCR was taken from a man between 18 and 29 years old in good health. Some clones in this sample may be carry-over from other donors' samples. The material sequenced was naive CD4+ T cells from PBMCs. The subset: CD45RA+ positively selected.

CDR3 sequence: CASSLPTGGKQFF. DNA for the CDR3: TGTGCCAGCAGCTTGCCGACAGGGGGAAAGCAGTTCTTC. The J gene is TRBJ2-1, the V gene TRBV5-4, with 9 bases fitting TRBD1. The V gene's germline CDR1 is SGHNT and CDR2 YYREEE (reference sequence). J was trimmed by 11 bases and V by 1 base; bases with no gene match: 4. CDR3 length: 13 residues.